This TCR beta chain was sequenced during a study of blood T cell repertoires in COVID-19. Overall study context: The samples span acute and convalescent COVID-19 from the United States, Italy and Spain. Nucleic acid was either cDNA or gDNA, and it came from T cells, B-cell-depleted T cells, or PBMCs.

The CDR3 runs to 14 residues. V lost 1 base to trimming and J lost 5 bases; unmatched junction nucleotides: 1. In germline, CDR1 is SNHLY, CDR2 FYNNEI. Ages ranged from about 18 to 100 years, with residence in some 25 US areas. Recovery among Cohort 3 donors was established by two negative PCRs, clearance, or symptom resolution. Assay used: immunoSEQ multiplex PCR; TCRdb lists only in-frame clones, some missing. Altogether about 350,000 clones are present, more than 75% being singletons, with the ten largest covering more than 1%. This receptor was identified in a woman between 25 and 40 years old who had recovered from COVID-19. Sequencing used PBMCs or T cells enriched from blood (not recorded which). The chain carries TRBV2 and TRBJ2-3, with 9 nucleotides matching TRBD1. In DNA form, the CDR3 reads TGTGCCAGCAGTGAAGGACAGGGGGGAGATACGCAGTATTTT. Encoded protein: CASSEGQGGDTQYF.